The 10 T cell receptor beta chains below were found in one sample sequenced in a study of cytomegalovirus exposure and HLA in healthy donors. Some clones are missing from TCRdb's copy, which holds only in-frame ones; the method was immunoSEQ multiplex PCR. The data hold over 150,000 clones, with roughly 89% observed a single time. Input material: PBMCs. The origin of the receptors is a woman aged 18-35 years in good health and CMV-seropositive.

The V gene is TRBV4-2, the J gene TRBJ2-3, with TRBD2 matching over 7 bases. Germline CDR1 reads LGHNA; CDR2 reads YNFKEQ. The CDR3 consists of 18 residues. The V segment lost 0 bases and the J segment 0 bases; nucleotides outside the gene matches: 9. CDR3 DNA sequence: TGTGCCAGCAGCCAAGATTGGTGGGCGGGAGTCAGCACAGATACGCAGTATTTT. Encoded protein: CASSQDWWAGVSTDTQYF.

J is TRBJ2-3 and V is TRBV7-2; TRBD2 agrees at 7 bases. Trimming took 4 bases from V and 3 from J; bases not matched to a gene: 4. Germline CDR1 is SGHTA and CDR2 is FQGNSA. CDR3 length: 14 residues. The DNA for the CDR3 is TGTGCCAGCAGCTCTGGACTAGTAACAGATACGCAGTATTTT. Its translation: CASSSGLVTDTQYF.

This chain links TRBV10-3 with TRBJ1-5; no clear D. The ends were cut back, 0 bases at V and 1 base at J, with 13 bases in the middle. This CDR3 has 17 amino acids. Germline V gene lookup returns CDR1 ENHRY and CDR2 SYGVKD. The CDR3 spells CAISESRGLRSNQPQHF. The CDR3 region has the DNA TGTGCCATCAGTGAGTCGCGGGGTCTCCGGAGCAATCAGCCCCAGCATTTT.

The chain uses TRBV11-2 and TRBJ1-1; a weak D match, TRBD1 (5 bases). The germline CDR1 and CDR2 sequences are SGHAT and FQNNGV. Trimming pared 5 bases from V and 1 base from J, leaving 11 bases between. The CDR3 is 14 amino acids. CDR3 loop: CASSQGLTNTEAFF. In DNA form, the CDR3 reads TGTGCCAGCAGCCAGGGCCTAACGAACACTGAAGCTTTCTTT.

V and J are TRBV11-3 and TRBJ1-1; unclear D gene. CDR1 SGHNT and CDR2 YENEEA come from the germline V gene. With 4 bases removed from V and 3 bases from J, the gap between germline ends came to 6 bases. This CDR3 has 12 residues. In DNA, the CDR3 is TGTGCCAGCAGCTGGGAGGACACTGAAGCTTTCTTT. It encodes CASSWEDTEAFF.

This chain joins TRBV4-3 and TRBJ2-5, with 9 bases that match TRBD1. The J segment lost 2 bases and the V segment lost 6 bases, leaving 7 bases of the junction unmatched. From germline, CDR1 is LGHNA and CDR2 YSLEER. The CDR3 extends over 15 amino acids. The CDR3, as DNA: TGCGCCAGCAGAAGGCGGGACAGGGAACAAGAGACCCAGTACTTC. Its protein product is CASRRRDREQETQYF.

This clone was observed a few times. CDR3 nucleotides: TGTGCCAGCAGCGTCGACAGGGCCTATGGCTACACCTTC. Its translation: CASSVDRAYGYTF. The chain employs TRBV5-6 and TRBJ1-2, with TRBD1 matching over 7 bases. Germline V CDR1 and CDR2: SGHDT, YYEEEE. V shed 4 bases, J shed 4 bases, and the junction held 4 bases outside the gene matches. The CDR3 totals 13 residues. The variable domain in full, with the rest retrieved from reference TRBV5-6 and TRBJ1-2, is DAGVTQSPTHLIKTRGQQVTLRCSPKSGHDTVSWYQQALGQGPQFIFQYYEEEERQRGNFPDRFSGHQFPNYSSELNVNALLLGDSALYLCASSVDRAYGYTFGSGTRLTVV.

This clone was detected once. This chain joins TRBV29-1 and TRBJ2-1; 10 nucleotides align to TRBD2. Germline assignment: CDR1 SQVTM and CDR2 ANQGSEA. CDR3 length: 15 residues. V dropped 6 bases and J dropped 6; count of bases not matched to a gene: 11. The CDR3: CSVPRLAGGRNEQFF. The DNA of the CDR3 is TGCAGCGTCCCACGATTAGCGGGAGGTCGCAATGAGCAGTTCTTC.

This clone has just one count. V and J are TRBV10-2 and TRBJ1-1, with 7 bases identical to TRBD1. V gave up 7 bases and J gave up 0 bases; unmatched junction bases: 5. The germline gives CDR1 WSHSY, CDR2 SAAADI. The CDR3 spans 14 residues. CDR3 sequence reads: CASNRQGLNTEAFF. The DNA of the CDR3 is TGCGCCAGCAACCGACAGGGCCTGAACACTGAAGCTTTCTTT.

The CDR3 loop is CASSQPEEALQETQYF. The CDR3 nucleotides are TGCGCCAGCAGCCAGCCCGAGGAAGCGCTCCAAGAGACCCAGTACTTC. The chain recombines TRBV4-1 with TRBJ2-5; the D is unclear. CDR3 length equals 16 residues. V was cut by 3 bases and J by 1 base, with 15 bases left in between. Germline CDR1 and CDR2: MGHRA and YSYEKL.